Listed below are T cell receptor beta chains from one sample, sequenced in a study of T cells in Graves' hyperthyroidism and ophthalmopathy. TCRdb called the multiplex PCR reads again in MiXCR, with one record for every CDR3 protein. The sample shows about 300,000 distinct CDR3 sequences, around 20% of them seen only once. The sequenced material came from blood. The receptors shown here come from a man over 45 with Graves' ophthalmopathy. Both conserved end residues are part of each CDR3. D genes are given only for firm matches. Some rows have no size entry. The others give once, few or many, or a class for an expanded clone.

abundance,v_gene,d_gene,j_gene,CDR3nt,CDR3aa
many,TRBV5-1,.,TRBJ2-7,TGCGCCAGCAGCCCTCCGGGACAAAGGAACTACGAGCAGTACTTC,CASSPPGQRNYEQYF
.,TRBV7-2,.,TRBJ2-3,TGTGCCAGCAGCTTAGTGGGGGGAGGTGGAGATACGCAGTATTTT,CASSLVGGGGDTQYF
few,TRBV5-8,TRBD1,TRBJ1-5,TGTGCCAGCAGTGGACAGGGACTAGGGCCCCAGCATTTT,CASSGQGLGPQHF
few,TRBV20-1,.,TRBJ2-1,TGCAGTGCTAGCGGGACGACGCGCGGGGTTTCCTACAATGAGCAGTTCTTC,CSASGTTRGVSYNEQFF
many,TRBV18,TRBD2,TRBJ2-1,TGTGCCAGCTCACCAAGAGCGGGAGGGTCAGATGAGCAGTTCTTC,CASSPRAGGSDEQFF
few,TRBV12-3/TRBV12-4,.,TRBJ2-1,TGTGCCAGCAGTTTGGCCCCAGGCTCCTACAATGAGCAGTTCTTC,CASSLAPGSYNEQFF
.,TRBV20-1,.,TRBJ1-1,TGCAGTGCCAGGGCAGGGCGCGGCACTGAAGCTTTCTTT,CSARAGRGTEAFF
many,TRBV27,.,TRBJ2-1,TGTGCCAGCAGTTTATACCTCCCGGTTATATCCAGCTCCTACAATGAGCAGTTCTTC,CASSLYLPVISSSYNEQFF
many,TRBV28,TRBD2,TRBJ2-3,TGTGCCAGCAGTTTTGGCATACTAGCGGGAGTTTTTAGGGCAGATACGCAGTATTTT,CASSFGILAGVFRADTQYF
few,TRBV10-3,TRBD1,TRBJ1-1,TGTGCCATCGGACAGGGAGGTAGCACTGAAGCTTTCTTT,CAIGQGGSTEAFF
.,TRBV28,TRBD2,TRBJ2-7,TGTGCCAGCAGAGAAGGACTAGGCACCTACGAGCAGTACTTC,CASREGLGTYEQYF
.,TRBV27,.,TRBJ2-7,TGTGCCAGCAGTTTAGGATCCTTCGCCTACGAGCAGTACTTC,CASSLGSFAYEQYF
.,TRBV30,.,TRBJ2-1,TGTGCCTGGAGTGTACGTTGGCATTATGGGCAGTTCTTC,CAWSVRWHYGQFF
many,TRBV5-1,.,TRBJ1-1,TGCGCCAGCAGCCCGGGGGGGTCCTCGAACACTGAAGCTTTCTTT,CASSPGGSSNTEAFF
many,TRBV14,TRBD1,TRBJ2-5,TGTGCCAGCAGCCAAGTTACAGGCGGGACAGGGTCGAACCAAGAGACCCAGTACTTC,CASSQVTGGTGSNQETQYF